The source of this T cell receptor (beta chain) is a study of beta chain features in type 1 diabetes (dated by TCRdb to the late 2010s). Regarding the research as a whole: Mean age, gender distribution, total cell number and subset yield did not differ between patients and healthy donors. The study compared the TCRB repertoires of sorted circulating CD4+ T cell subsets in recently diagnosed type 1 diabetes patients with those in matched healthy donors. A total of roughly 100,000,000 sorted cells were examined across all samples, and the number of cells per subset was strongly correlated with RNA yield. Regulatory and stem cell-like memory subsets were isolated from only 8 patients and about eight healthy donors, whereas naive and central memory subsets came from all 30 or so donors. Study-wide findings and limitations: Naive, central memory and regulatory TCRB repertoires appeared to be more alike among patients than among healthy donors. Only small numbers of individuals were included in the HLA sub-analyses, which left unresolved whether HLA type had any influence on TCRB rearrangement. At VDJ recombination sites, patients with type 1 diabetes made fewer insertions and deleted more nucleotides, a pattern implying thymic rearrangement abnormalities. Shorter templates might have been favored by PCR, but patient and control samples were amplified and corrected together, so both groups would have been affected equally by any skew. In all four CD4+ subsets, TCRB CDR3 length was moderately but significantly shorter in type 1 diabetes patients. Because cDNA was sequenced instead of genomic DNA, highly expressing activated cells could be over-represented, though the groups showed no difference in activation or CD3 levels.

The junction carries 20 bases between V and J, which are trimmed by 4 bases and 9 bases respectively. CDR1 and CDR2 were assigned from the germline V gene (reference sequence) as WNHNN and SYGVQD. Including cysteine and phenylalanine, the CDR3 has 15 amino acids. The DNA shown is the 45-base CDR3, in frame from base 1. At least ten counts were recorded for this clone. What antigen it recognizes has not been identified. The record has no base qualities; no much larger clone is one base away. A single peripheral blood draw of 90 to 150 mL on average was collected from each donor into heparinised tubes. Using a panel that included CD45RO, CCR7, CD25, CD127, CD95 and CD27, naive, central memory, regulatory and stem cell-like memory CD4+ T cells were sorted on a BD FACSAria II. A purity above 95% was achieved for all sorted populations. PBMCs were isolated immediately by Lymphoprep density gradient centrifugation and stained directly without culture. So that batch effects would be minimized, each experiment stained and sorted samples in pairs, pairing one healthy donor with one patient.

The entire amount of isolated RNA was reverse transcribed using the High Capacity cDNA Reverse Transcription Kit, so the sequenced TCRB transcripts were expressed ones. Deep immunoSEQ sequencing was performed on naive, central memory and regulatory T cell samples, with an average of about 3.57 million total reads per sample. Sorted cells were lysed in RLT buffer, and RNA was extracted using DNase-treated RNeasy Micro or Mini kits according to cell number. Each cell subset was processed separately to prevent cross-contamination, with patient and healthy donor samples processed together. Using the immunoSEQ multiplex PCR, TCRB sequences were amplified from cDNA into 87-bp fragments spanning the CDR3 region. Sequencing of the amplicons was performed on the Illumina HiSeq platform. The original methods were these. PCR bias was corrected computationally using synthetic template baselines, and reads within Hamming distance 2 were collapsed, with unmergeable singletons discarded. Reads were aligned against IMGT to assign V, D and J genes, CDR3 length and insertions or deletions at six rearrangement sites. Clonotype counts were normalized to sorted cell number within each subset before computing true diversity and Gini coefficients with the tcR R package. Repertoire sharing was quantified using the overlap coefficient calculated on TCRB nucleotide sequences. Entries here come from immuneACCESS through TCRdb and include only in-frame sequences with V and J called. Some clones fail to appear in such tables; in the studies checked, an unresolved V gene covers under half of the shortfall, and the cause of the remainder is unknown. The DNA gave D and trimming, while V, J and clone size come from that table. This sample has about 370,000 clones in its table, and 9.6% of those were observed once. Less than 0.65% of the sample is held by the ten biggest clonotypes.

The sequence links TRBV10-1 to TRBJ2-3; tentative D gene TRBD2, with 5 bases matching. The TCR was taken from a man aged 25-45 years with type 1 diabetes. Specimen: central memory CD4+ T cells from blood. The CDR3 loop reads CASSADWQGLGTQYF. The bases are TGCGCCAGCAGTGCGGACTGGCAAGGCCTCGGGACGCAGTATTTT.